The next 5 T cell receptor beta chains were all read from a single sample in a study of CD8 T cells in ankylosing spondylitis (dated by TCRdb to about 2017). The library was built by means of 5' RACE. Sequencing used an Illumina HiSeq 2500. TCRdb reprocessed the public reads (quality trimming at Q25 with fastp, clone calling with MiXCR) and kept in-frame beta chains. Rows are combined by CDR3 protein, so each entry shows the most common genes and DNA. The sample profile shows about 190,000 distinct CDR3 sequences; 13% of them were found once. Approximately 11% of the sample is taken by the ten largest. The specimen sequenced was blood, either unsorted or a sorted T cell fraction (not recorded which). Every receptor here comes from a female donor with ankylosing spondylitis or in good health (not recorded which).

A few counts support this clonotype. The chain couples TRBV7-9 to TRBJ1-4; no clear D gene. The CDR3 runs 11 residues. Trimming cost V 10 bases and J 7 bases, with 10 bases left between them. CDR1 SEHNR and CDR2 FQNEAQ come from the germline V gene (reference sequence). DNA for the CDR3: TGTGCCACCGCCAGCTCTGAAAAACTGTTTTTT. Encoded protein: CATASSEKLFF.

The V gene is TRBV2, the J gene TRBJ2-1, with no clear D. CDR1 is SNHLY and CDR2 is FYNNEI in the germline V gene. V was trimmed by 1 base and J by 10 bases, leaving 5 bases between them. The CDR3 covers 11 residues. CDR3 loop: CASSEDGEQFF. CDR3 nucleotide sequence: TGTGCCAGCAGTGAAGACGGGGAGCAGTTCTTC.

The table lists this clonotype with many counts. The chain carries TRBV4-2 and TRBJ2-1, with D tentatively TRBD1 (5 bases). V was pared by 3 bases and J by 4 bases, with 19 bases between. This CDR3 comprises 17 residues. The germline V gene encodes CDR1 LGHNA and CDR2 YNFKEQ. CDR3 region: CASSHDLTDNGYNEQFF. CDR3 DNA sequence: TGTGCCAGCAGCCATGATTTGACGGACAACGGGTACAATGAGCAGTTCTTC.

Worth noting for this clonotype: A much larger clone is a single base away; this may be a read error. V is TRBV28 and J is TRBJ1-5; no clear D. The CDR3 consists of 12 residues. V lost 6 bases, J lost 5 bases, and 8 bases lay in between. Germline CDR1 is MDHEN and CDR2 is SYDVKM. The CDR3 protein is CASRCGDQPQHF. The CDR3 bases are TGTGCCAGCAGGTGTGGGGATCAGCCCCAGCATTTT.

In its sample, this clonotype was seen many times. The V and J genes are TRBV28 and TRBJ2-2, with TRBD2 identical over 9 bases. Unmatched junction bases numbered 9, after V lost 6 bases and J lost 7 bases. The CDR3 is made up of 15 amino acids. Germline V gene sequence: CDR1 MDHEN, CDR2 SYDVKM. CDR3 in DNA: TGTGCCAGCAGGAATTTAGCGGGAGCAAACGGGGAGCTGTTTTTT. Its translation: CASRNLAGANGELFF.